Shown below are 14 T cell receptor beta chains from a single sample sequenced in a study of monozygotic twins with inflammatory bowel disease. TCRdb derives one entry per CDR3 protein from the 5' RACE reads, leaving out DNA. The table lists about 110,000 distinct CDR3 sequences. Sequencing used blood. The source is a human donor with ulcerative colitis or Crohn's disease, or a healthy co-twin of an affected twin (not recorded which).

The chain combines TRBV11-2 with TRBJ2-1. The CDR3 covers 15 residues. Per germline, CDR1 SGHAT and CDR2 FQNNGV. This CDR3 reads CASSLGGAAINEQFF.

The chain uses TRBV20-1 and TRBJ2-7. Germline lookup yields CDR1 DFQATT and CDR2 SNEGSKA (reference sequence). The CDR3 covers 16 residues. This CDR3 reads CSAREESVTGAHEQYF.

The J gene is TRBJ2-7, the V gene TRBV29-1. The CDR3 loop spans 13 amino acids. Germline V gene sequence: CDR1 SQVTM, CDR2 ANQGSEA. CDR3 residues: CSVEGLSTYEQYF.

J is TRBJ1-2 and V is TRBV6-2 or TRBV6-3. The germline V gene has CDR1 MNHEY and CDR2 SVGEGT. This CDR3 is 12 amino acids long. CDR3 amino acids: CASSYSIAGYTF.

The chain joins TRBV6-1 to TRBJ2-7; TCRdb returns TRBD1, unconfirmable since there is no DNA. The CDR3 is made up of 19 amino acids. Germline V gene data show CDR1 as MNHNS and CDR2 as SASEGT. The CDR3 reads CASSVRLSTGTGSTYEQYF.

J is TRBJ2-3 and V is TRBV12-3 or TRBV12-4; with no DNA, the TCRdb D assignment of TRBD2 cannot be verified. The CDR3 consists of 19 residues. CDR3 amino acids: CASSFPLPKGLAGADTQYF.

CDR3 protein: CASTPNAGTGSYEQYF. The V gene is TRBV7-2, the J gene TRBJ2-7; lacking DNA, the TRBD1 call made by TCRdb goes unchecked. CDR3 length equals 16 residues. Germline V CDR1 and CDR2: SGHTA, FQGNSA.

The chain has TRBV28 and TRBJ2-1; there is no DNA to check the TCRdb D call of TRBD2. Germline-derived CDR1 and CDR2 are MDHEN and SYDVKM. The CDR3 covers 16 residues. CDR3 sequence: CASSLVELAGDNEQFF.

This chain links TRBV5-1 with TRBJ2-5. This CDR3 has 15 residues. Per the germline V gene, CDR1 is SGHRS and CDR2 is YFSETQ. The CDR3: CASSLFPGPQETQYF.

The rearrangement links TRBV30 to TRBJ2-1; TCRdb gives TRBD2 as the D gene, but with no DNA this cannot be confirmed. CDR1 is GTSNPN and CDR2 is SVGIG in the germline V gene (reference sequence). The CDR3 consists of 15 residues. The CDR3: CAWSDRTSGGTWQFF.

This rearrangement joins TRBV2 to TRBJ2-7; with no DNA, the TCRdb D assignment of TRBD2 cannot be verified. CDR1 SNHLY and CDR2 FYNNEI come from the germline V gene. This CDR3 contains 14 residues. CDR3 region: CASSHPLVRYEQYF.

This chain uses TRBV20-1 with TRBJ1-1. This CDR3 is 13 amino acids long. Germline V lookup: CDR1 DFQATT, CDR2 SNEGSKA (reference sequence). CDR3 protein: CSARDLANTEAFF.

V usage is TRBV5-1 and J usage is TRBJ2-3. CDR1 and CDR2 (germline): SGHRS, YFSETQ. The CDR3 consists of 13 residues. The CDR3: CASSRPYSDTQYF.

The chain is built from TRBV11-2 and TRBJ2-2; there is no DNA to check the TCRdb D call of TRBD1. The CDR3 totals 15 residues. Looked up from germline, CDR1 is SGHAT and CDR2 is FQNNGV. The CDR3 sequence: CASSRFKGGPGELFF.